Presented here are 8 T cell receptor beta chains from one specimen sequenced in a study of OX40 agonist ivuxolimab in advanced cancers. Sequencing used immunoSEQ multiplex PCR; TCRdb keeps in-frame clones, though not all of them. This table has 55,000 to 65,000 clones, around 92% appearing once. The starting material was CD4+ or CD8+ T cells sorted from blood, obtained in a trial of the OX40 agonist ivuxolimab. These receptors came from an adult with an advanced solid tumor such as melanoma, head and neck, liver or kidney cancer.

V gene TRBV5-1 combines with J gene TRBJ1-2; perhaps TRBD1 as D (6 bases). Germline CDR1 and CDR2: SGHRS and YFSETQ. The V end was cut by 5 bases, the J end by 7 bases, with 15 bases between. The CDR3 loop spans 13 amino acids. The CDR3 is CASSSEGGSGYTF. As DNA, the CDR3 is TGCGCCAGCAGTAGCGAAGGGGGGAGTGGCTACACCTTC.

V usage is TRBV9 and J usage is TRBJ1-6, with 10 bases matching TRBD1. CDR3 length: 15 amino acids. CDR1 and CDR2 from the germline V gene are SGDLS and YYNGEE. V trimming: 1 base; J trimming: 9 bases; junction bases outside the gene matches: 4. CDR3 region: CASSVIGTGVSPLHF. In nucleotides, the CDR3 is TGTGCCAGCAGCGTAATAGGGACAGGGGTTTCACCCCTCCACTTT.

CDR3: CASSLKGGRLNPGELFF. Written as DNA, the CDR3 is TGTGCCAGCAGCTTAAAAGGTGGCAGGCTAAACCCCGGGGAGCTGTTTTTT. This chain uses TRBV7-9 with TRBJ2-2; no definite D call. CDR3 size: 17 residues. Trimming shortened V by 2 bases and J by 6 bases, and 19 bases separated the two germline ends. Germline values: CDR1 SEHNR, CDR2 FQNEAQ (reference sequence).

This clone was recorded only once. The V call is TRBV11-2, the J call TRBJ2-1, with 9 bases aligning to TRBD2. Germline-derived CDR1 and CDR2 are SGHAT and FQNNGV. This CDR3 has 16 residues. Trimming removed 3 bases from V and 1 base from J; junction bases left unmatched: 4. The CDR3 spells CASSLPGLASYNEQFF. In nucleotides, the CDR3 is TGTGCCAGCAGCTTGCCGGGACTAGCTTCCTACAATGAGCAGTTCTTC.

The chain combines TRBV6-1 with TRBJ2-1, with 9 bases lining up with TRBD2. CDR3 length: 14 amino acids. Per the germline V gene, CDR1 is MNHNS and CDR2 is SASEGT. The J segment lost 8 bases and the V segment lost 6 bases, leaving 8 bases of the junction unmatched. The CDR3 bases are TGTGCCAGCAGATCAGCGGGAGGAGTCCATGAGCAGTTCTTC. Amino acids: CASRSAGGVHEQFF.

The chain links TRBV4-1 to TRBJ2-7, with a weak D call TRBD2 (6 bases). V dropped 0 bases and J dropped 7 bases, with 10 bases sitting between them. The CDR3 has 13 amino acids. Germline V gene lookup returns CDR1 MGHRA and CDR2 YSYEKL. The CDR3 is CASSQEVAGEQYV. The CDR3 DNA follows: TGCGCCAGCAGCCAAGAGGTGGCGGGGGAGCAGTACGTC.

Only one count was recorded for this clone. The rearrangement joins TRBV7-8 to TRBJ1-3; D not certain. Looked up from germline, CDR1 is SGHVS and CDR2 is FQNEAQ. CDR3 length equals 13 residues. Trimming cost V 5 bases and J 0 bases, with 5 bases left between them. CDR3 DNA: TGTGCCAGCAGCGCCCTCTCTGGAAACACCATATATTTT. Translated: CASSALSGNTIYF.

The V gene is TRBV11-2, the J gene TRBJ2-3; D call uncertain. Germline loops: CDR1 SGHAT, CDR2 FQNNGV. Between the trimmed V and J ends, which lost 1 base and 2 bases, there was a span of 10 bases. This CDR3 has 15 residues. The CDR3 is CASSLVAVFTDTQYF. In DNA form, the CDR3 reads TGTGCCAGCAGCTTAGTAGCTGTATTCACAGATACGCAGTATTTT.